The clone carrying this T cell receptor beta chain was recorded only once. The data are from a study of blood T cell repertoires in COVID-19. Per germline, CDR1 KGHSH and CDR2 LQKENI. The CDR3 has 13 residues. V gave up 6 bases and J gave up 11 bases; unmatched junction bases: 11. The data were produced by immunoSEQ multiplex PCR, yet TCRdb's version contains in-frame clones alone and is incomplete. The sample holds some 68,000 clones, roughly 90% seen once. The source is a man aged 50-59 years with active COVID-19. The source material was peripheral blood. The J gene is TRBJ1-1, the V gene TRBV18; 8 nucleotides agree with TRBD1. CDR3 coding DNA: TGTGCCAGCTCGGAAGGACAGGGCGGGCGGGCTTTCTTT. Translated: CASSEGQGGRAFF.